This T cell receptor (beta chain) originates from a study of blood T cell repertoires in COVID-19. Study-wide background: Researchers got acute and convalescent COVID-19 samples from the United States, Italy and Spain. From T cells, B-cell-depleted T cells, or PBMCs came the material, which was cDNA or gDNA.

Original methodology: Researchers report that nucleated cell counts were estimated from reference gene primer amplification. Here immunoSEQ multiplex PCR was the method, and the copy in TCRdb shows in-frame clones only, minus some. V, J and clone size derive from that table, while D and trimming were established from the DNA sequence. The table has about 210,000 clones, over 60% seen once; the top ten hold approximately 6.6%. The sample holds one count of this clone. Trimming removed 0 bases at V and 0 bases at J, with 11 bases between. In germline, CDR1 is GTSNPN, CDR2 SVGIG (reference sequence). This CDR3 comprises 15 residues.

Sequencing was carried out using peripheral blood. The receptor was derived from a woman aged 70-85 years with acute or convalescent COVID-19. V is TRBV30 and J is TRBJ1-1; TRBD1 is a possible D gene (5 bases). The CDR3 is CAWSVMEGLNTEAFF. CDR3 in DNA: TGTGCCTGGAGTGTAATGGAGGGACTGAACACTGAAGCTTTCTTT.